The 15 T cell receptor beta chains presented below share a single source sample, sequenced in a study of cytomegalovirus exposure and HLA in healthy donors. PCR amplification relied on 60 Vbeta primers (plus 13 Jbeta primers). Sequenced by immunoSEQ multiplex PCR; TCRdb stores in-frame clones only, minus some. The sample lists hundreds of thousands of clones; over 65% were seen once. The material sequenced was PBMCs. The source of these receptors is a man in his forties in good health and CMV-seronegative.

The rearrangement links TRBV2 to TRBJ2-5, with TRBD2 identical over 8 bases. J lost 2 bases, V lost 9 bases, and 8 bases had no gene match. Per the germline V gene, CDR1 is SNHLY and CDR2 is FYNNEI. This CDR3 comprises 14 residues. The CDR3 spells CASRAGGSQETQYF. Here the CDR3 DNA reads TGTGCCAGTAGGGCGGGGGGATCTCAAGAGACCCAGTACTTC. Together with reference TRBV2 and TRBJ2-5, the CDR3 gives the full variable domain: EPEVTQTPSHQVTQMGQEVILRCVPISNHLYFYWYRQILGQKVEFLVSFYNNEISEKSEIFDDQFSVERPDGSNFTLKIRSTKLEDSAMYFCASRAGGSQETQYFGPGTRLLVL.

V gene TRBV4-1 combines with J gene TRBJ2-2; TRBD1 matches 11 bases. CDR3 length equals 18 residues. Germline CDR1 reads MGHRA; CDR2 reads YSYEKL. J lost 2 bases, V lost 0 bases, and 5 bases had no gene match. As DNA, the CDR3 is TGCGCCAGCAGCCAAGAGGGGACAGGGGGGGGTAACACCGGGGAGCTGTTTTTT. Its protein is CASSQEGTGGGNTGELFF.

The chain is built from TRBV4-1 and TRBJ2-1, with D possibly TRBD2 on 6 matching bases. V dropped 3 bases and J dropped 7 bases, with 16 bases sitting between them. The V gene's germline CDR1 is MGHRA and CDR2 YSYEKL. This CDR3 has 15 amino acids. CDR3 nucleotide sequence: TGCGCCAGCAGCCAGGCGAGACTAGGAGGGAATGAGCAGTTCTTC. Residues: CASSQARLGGNEQFF.

This clone has just one count. The chain is built from TRBV5-6 and TRBJ2-1, with D tentatively TRBD1 (6 bases). This CDR3 has 13 amino acids. Germline V gene lookup returns CDR1 SGHDT and CDR2 YYEEEE. V was pared by 4 bases and J by 6 bases, with 11 bases between. CDR3 sequence (DNA): TGTGCCAGCAGCAGAACAGGGATCAATGAGCAGTTCTTC. Translating it yields CASSRTGINEQFF. The entire variable domain, with the rest obtained from reference TRBV5-6 and TRBJ2-1, is as follows: DAGVTQSPTHLIKTRGQQVTLRCSPKSGHDTVSWYQQALGQGPQFIFQYYEEEERQRGNFPDRFSGHQFPNYSSELNVNALLLGDSALYLCASSRTGINEQFFGPGTRLTVL.

There are a few counts of this clone. This rearrangement joins TRBV14 to TRBJ1-2, with 10 bases identical to TRBD1. The CDR3 has 16 residues. The germline gives CDR1 SGHDN, CDR2 FVKESK. The V and J ends lost 1 base and 8 bases, in that order; junction bases with no gene match: 10. Written as DNA, the CDR3 is TGTGCCAGCAGCCAAGCCCTTCCCGGGACAGGGGTCGGCTACACCTTC. Translated: CASSQALPGTGVGYTF.

CDR3 amino acids: CASSANRANTGELFF. In DNA, the CDR3 is TGTGCCAGCAGCGCGAACAGAGCGAACACCGGGGAGCTGTTTTTT. This chain joins TRBV7-9 and TRBJ2-2; D gene uncertain. Trimming took 5 bases from V and 0 from J, leaving 10 bases between them. The germline V gene has CDR1 SEHNR and CDR2 FQNEAQ (reference sequence). The CDR3 consists of 15 residues.

CDR3 in DNA: TGTGCCAGCAGCACAGGACAGGGGGCCCAAGAGACCCAGTACTTC. Its protein product is CASSTGQGAQETQYF. This chain uses TRBV7-2 with TRBJ2-5; TRBD1 matches 11 bases. Germline CDR1 and CDR2: SGHTA and FQGNSA. Trimming cost V 5 bases and J 1 base; bases outside gene matches: 3. The CDR3 runs to 15 residues.

V usage is TRBV9 and J usage is TRBJ1-3; a weak D match, TRBD1 (6 bases). CDR1 SGDLS and CDR2 YYNGEE come from the germline V gene. The CDR3 extends over 15 amino acids. Trimming shortened V by 0 bases and J by 4 bases, and 11 bases separated the two germline ends. Here the CDR3 reads CASSVAPDSGNTIYF. The CDR3 DNA sequence: TGTGCCAGCAGCGTAGCCCCGGACAGCGGAAACACCATATATTTT.

A few counts support this clone. The rearrangement joins TRBV7-9 to TRBJ1-1; possible D gene TRBD1, 5 bases. Trimming shortened V by 1 base and J by 1 base, and 13 bases separated the two germline ends. The CDR3 is made up of 16 amino acids. In germline, CDR1 is SEHNR, CDR2 FQNEAQ (reference sequence). DNA of the CDR3: TGTGCCAGCAGCTTAGGGGAAGGGGCATGGAACACTGAAGCTTTCTTT. Its translation: CASSLGEGAWNTEAFF.

The rearrangement joins TRBV5-8 to TRBJ1-4; D is unresolved. V was cut by 4 bases and J by 8 bases, with 9 bases left in between. CDR1 is SGHTS, CDR2 YDEGEE, per germline. The CDR3 runs to 12 residues. The CDR3 coding sequence is TGTGCCAGCAGCCTACAGTCCGAAAAACTGTTTTTT. The encoded protein is CASSLQSEKLFF.

The chain combines TRBV6-1 with TRBJ2-3, with a possible D match to TRBD1 (5 bases). Germline CDR1 reads MNHNS; CDR2 reads SASEGT. The CDR3 covers 15 residues. Trimming removed 2 bases at V and 2 bases at J, with 11 bases between. CDR3 protein: CASSERGVNTDTQYF. CDR3 nucleotides: TGTGCCAGCAGTGAAAGGGGTGTCAACACAGATACGCAGTATTTT.

The V and J genes are TRBV19 and TRBJ1-1; D is unclear. The V gene lost 4 bases and the J gene lost 1 base, with 4 bases spanning the gap. The CDR3 covers 12 residues. Germline CDR1 LNHDA, CDR2 SQIVND (reference sequence). The CDR3 sequence is CASSKQNTEAFF. As DNA, the CDR3 is TGTGCCAGTAGTAAACAGAACACTGAAGCTTTCTTT. Filled out from reference TRBV19 and TRBJ1-1, the complete variable domain reads DGGITQSPKYLFRKEGQNVTLSCEQNLNHDAMYWYRQDPGQGLRLIYYSQIVNDFQKGDIAEGYSVSREKKESFPLTVTSAQKNPTAFYLCASSKQNTEAFFGQGTRLTVV.

This clone has more than one count but fewer than ten. Additional DNA sequences in this sample encode the identical CDR3. The V gene is TRBV15, the J gene TRBJ1-2; D not resolved. The CDR3 consists of 14 residues. CDR1 and CDR2 from the germline V gene are LNHNV and YYDKDF (reference sequence). V was pared by 1 base and J by 6 bases, with 12 bases between. The CDR3 sequence: CATSRVGGIDGYTF. The CDR3 coding sequence is TGTGCCACCAGCAGAGTGGGAGGGATCGATGGCTACACCTTC.

This sequence joins TRBV2 and TRBJ1-3; D not certain. Trimming shortened V by 1 base and J by 11 bases, and 9 bases separated the two germline ends. The germline V gene has CDR1 SNHLY and CDR2 FYNNEI. The CDR3 has 12 residues. Here the CDR3 reads CASSEGPGPIYF. CDR3 DNA: TGTGCCAGCAGTGAAGGTCCTGGCCCCATATATTTT.

The chain employs TRBV7-2 and TRBJ1-1, with 8 bases matching TRBD1. V dropped 7 bases and J dropped 8; count of bases not matched to a gene: 12. Per the germline V gene, CDR1 is SGHTA and CDR2 is FQGNSA. The CDR3 extends over 14 amino acids. This CDR3 reads CASNSPTGVGEAFF. In nucleotides, the CDR3 is TGTGCCAGCAACTCTCCGACAGGGGTGGGGGAAGCTTTCTTT.